The subject of this entry is one T cell receptor (beta chain). Its antigen is currently unknown. This record belongs to a study of blood T cells in healthy people across ages. CDR3 length equals 13 residues. With 9 bases removed from V and 4 bases from J, the gap between germline ends came to 13 bases. Germline V CDR1 and CDR2: KGHDR, SFDVKD. A second PCR, run for about 7 to 11 cycles, used a sample-barcoded 5' primer plus a J-beta primer mix. Tagging of each cDNA molecule was performed by a template-switch adaptor with 12 random nucleotides. Each CDR3 protein gets one entry after TCRdb re-called the 5' RACE reads with MiXCR. The sample has approximately 730,000 distinct CDR3 sequences; approximately 55% are singletons. Per sample, a minimum of 6 million PBMCs were isolated. Study-level results: Diversity was estimated from one million T cells, and these estimates were considered underestimates.

Sequences were obtained from blood. This chain connects TRBV24-1 to TRBJ2-3; the D gene is possibly TRBD1 (6 bases). The sequence derives from a man older than 75 in good health. The CDR3 spells CATGNRAADTQYF. As DNA, the CDR3 is TGTGCCACCGGGAACAGGGCCGCAGATACGCAGTATTTT.